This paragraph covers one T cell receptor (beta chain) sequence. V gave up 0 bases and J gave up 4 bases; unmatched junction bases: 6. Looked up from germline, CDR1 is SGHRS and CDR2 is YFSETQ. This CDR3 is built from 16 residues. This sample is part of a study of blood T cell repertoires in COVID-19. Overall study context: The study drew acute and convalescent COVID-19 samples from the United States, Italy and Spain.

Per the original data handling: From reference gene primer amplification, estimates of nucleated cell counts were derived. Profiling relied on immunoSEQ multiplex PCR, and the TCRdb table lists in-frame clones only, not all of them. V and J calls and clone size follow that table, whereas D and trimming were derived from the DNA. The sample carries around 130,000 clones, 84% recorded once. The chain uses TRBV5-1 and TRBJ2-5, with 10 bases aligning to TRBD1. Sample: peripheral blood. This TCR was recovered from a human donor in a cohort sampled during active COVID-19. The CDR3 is CASSLGDRGLRETQYF. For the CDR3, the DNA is TGCGCCAGCAGCTTGGGGGACAGGGGCTTGAGAGAGACCCAGTACTTC.